This T cell receptor beta chain came from a study of cytomegalovirus exposure and HLA in healthy donors. Overall study: The roughly 120 validation repertoires, a later analysis reported, used the same platform as the roughly 710 first-cohort repertoires. Whole-study results and caveats: Reports showed the classifier diagnosing cytomegalovirus status with high specificity and sensitivity.

Some clones are missing from TCRdb's copy, which holds only in-frame ones; the method was immunoSEQ multiplex PCR. The sample shows more than 300,000 clones, 86% of them seen only once. It was the approximately 110-subject validation cohort, separate from the approximately 690-subject first cohort, to which the donors belonged. With regard to this clone: What it binds is unknown.

Trimming pared 5 bases from V and 6 bases from J, leaving 7 bases between. CDR3 length equals 11 residues. Germline lookup yields CDR1 LNHDA and CDR2 SQIVND (reference sequence). Specimen: PBMCs. This clonotype was obtained from a woman younger than 30 in good health and CMV-seronegative. The chain employs TRBV19 and TRBJ1-2; D not certain. This chain's CDR3 is CASSLGDGYTF. The CDR3 DNA follows: TGTGCCAGTAGTCTCGGGGATGGCTACACCTTC. The whole variable domain, filled in from reference TRBV19 and TRBJ1-2, reads DGGITQSPKYLFRKEGQNVTLSCEQNLNHDAMYWYRQDPGQGLRLIYYSQIVNDFQKGDIAEGYSVSREKKESFPLTVTSAQKNPTAFYLCASSLGDGYTFGSGTRLTVV.